The 11 T cell receptor beta chains given below trace back to one sample, sequenced in a study of CD8+CD57+ T cells in acquired aplastic anemia (dated by TCRdb to the late 2010s). Flow cytometry had shown CD8+CD57+ cell expansion in the patients selected for sequencing. TCRdb records Illumina HiSeq 2000 as the sequencer. TCR beta VDJ combination and CDR3 sequence profiling used genomic DNA as the template. The public reads were run again by TCRdb, first through fastp at Q25 and then through MiXCR, and only productive beta chains were kept. Rows are unified per CDR3 protein, each entry keeping the most common DNA and genes. This sample lists roughly 250,000 distinct CDR3 sequences; roughly half were detected once. The leading ten clones occupy over 7.5% of the sample. The material sequenced was sorted CD4+, CD8+, or CD8+CD57+ T cells (not recorded which) from PBMCs. Receptor source: a human donor with aplastic anemia.

The chain couples TRBV20-1 to TRBJ2-1, with D unresolved. V shed 3 bases and J shed 7 bases, with 10 bases lying between them. Germline CDR1 is DFQATT and CDR2 is SNEGSKA (reference sequence). The CDR3 consists of 12 residues. CDR3 protein: CSASRPENEQFF. The CDR3 bases are TGCAGTGCTAGTCGGCCAGAAAATGAGCAGTTCTTC.

This clonotype was seen only once. The chain uses TRBV25-1 and TRBJ1-2; tentative D call: TRBD1 (6 bases). CDR1 is MGHDK and CDR2 is SYGVNS in the germline V gene. The CDR3 spans 13 residues. V was cut by 5 bases and J by 7 bases, with 14 bases left in between. DNA for the CDR3: TGTGCCAGCAGTCGGGGGACGGGGGCTGGCTACACCTTC. Its protein product is CASSRGTGAGYTF.

This clonotype was seen more than once but under ten times. This rearrangement joins TRBV28 to TRBJ1-1; weak D call: TRBD1 (5 bases). Germline CDR1 is MDHEN and CDR2 is SYDVKM. The CDR3 totals 16 residues. The ends were cut back, 4 bases at V and 0 bases at J, with 15 bases in the middle. For the CDR3, the DNA is TGTGCCAGCAGTTCTCGACAGACTCTCCTGAACACTGAAGCTTTCTTT. Translated, it gives CASSSRQTLLNTEAFF.

J is TRBJ1-3 and V is TRBV28; D gene unclear. The V end lost 6 bases, the J end lost 4 bases, and 10 bases lay between the germline ends. The germline V gene has CDR1 MDHEN and CDR2 SYDVKM. This CDR3 comprises 13 residues. CDR3 amino acids: CASRLDPGNTIYF. CDR3 nucleotides: TGTGCCAGCAGGCTTGACCCCGGAAACACCATATATTTT.

This clonotype was recorded a few times. One base away lies a much larger clone, so this may be a sequencing read error. V usage is TRBV6-4 and J usage is TRBJ2-5; 7 bases line up with TRBD2. Germline V gene sequence: CDR1 MRHNA, CDR2 SNTAGT. There are 16 residues in the CDR3. V was pared by 5 bases and J by 1 base, with 10 bases of the junction left unmatched. In DNA form, the CDR3 reads TGTGCCAGCAGTCCGGGACTACTCCTTCTCCAAGAGACCCAGTACTTC. Residues: CASSPGLLLLQETQYF.

The rearrangement uses TRBV7-2 and TRBJ2-7; weak D call: TRBD1 (5 bases). Trimming left V 5 bases short and J 5 bases short, with 19 bases between. The CDR3 spans 15 residues. CDR1 and CDR2 (germline): SGHTA, FQGNSA. The CDR3 loop is CASSVDRIAFDEQYF. In DNA, the CDR3 is TGTGCCAGCAGCGTCGACAGAATCGCCTTCGACGAGCAGTACTTC.

As to this clonotype: One junction end disagrees with the germline gene, perhaps due to a read error. The genes are TRBV24-1 and TRBJ2-5, with 7 bases that match TRBD1. The length of the CDR3 is 15 residues. Germline assignment: CDR1 KGHDR and CDR2 SFDVKD. CDR3 amino acids: CATSVRTGSRETKYF. The CDR3 DNA sequence: TGTGCCACCAGTGTACGGACAGGCTCCCGAGAGACCAAGTACTTC.

This clonotype was picked up one time. The genes are TRBV7-3 and TRBJ2-5; D gene unclear. Trimming left V 6 bases short and J 0 bases short, with 5 bases between. Per germline, CDR1 SGHTA and CDR2 FQGTGA. The CDR3 extends over 12 amino acids. The CDR3, as DNA: TGTGCCAGCAGTATATACCAAGAGACCCAGTACTTC. This translates into CASSIYQETQYF.

This clonotype was recorded at least ten times. The chain joins TRBV20-1 to TRBJ2-1; D perhaps matches TRBD1 (6 bases). Germline values: CDR1 DFQATT, CDR2 SNEGSKA (reference sequence). This CDR3 is 14 amino acids long. Trimming removed 0 bases from V and 5 bases from J, with 11 bases in between. Written as DNA, the CDR3 is TGCAGTGCTAGAGAAGGTAGGACAGACAATGAGCAGTTCTTC. It translates to CSAREGRTDNEQFF.

This clonotype was seen once. Compared with germline, one end of the junction differs, possibly owing to a read error. CDR3 amino acids: CGARRDIEAFF. CDR3 in DNA: TGCGGTGCTAGAAGGGACATTGAAGCTTTCTTT. This chain connects TRBV20-1 to TRBJ1-1; possibly TRBD1 for D (6 bases). The CDR3 is 11 residues long. CDR1 and CDR2 (germline): DFQATT, SNEGSKA (reference sequence).

This clonotype was found many times. This rearrangement joins TRBV12-3 or TRBV12-4 to TRBJ1-1; 11 bases map to TRBD1. The V gene end was trimmed by 5 bases and the J gene end by 7 bases; junction bases not matched to a gene: 6. CDR3 size: 14 residues. CDR3: CASSARDRGIEAFF. The CDR3, as DNA: TGTGCCAGCAGTGCCAGGGACAGGGGGATTGAAGCTTTCTTT.